A single sample gave rise to the 2 T cell receptor beta chains below, sequenced in a study of Tregs in tolerant kidney transplant recipients. Only in-frame clones appear in the TCRdb table, and some are missing; sequencing was by immunoSEQ multiplex PCR. In all, the sample yields more than 30,000 clones. Sequencing used CD8+ T cells from blood, obtained before the transplant. These receptors all come from a human donor who received a combined kidney and bone marrow transplant.

About this clone itself: The read finishes 3 residues shy of the CDR3 end, and the germline J gene is used to complete it. V gene TRBV19 combines with J gene TRBJ1-5; maybe TRBD1 (6 bases). The V gene lost 7 bases and the J gene lost 2 bases, with 15 bases spanning the gap. The CDR3 runs to 15 residues. From germline, CDR1 is LNHDA and CDR2 SQIVND (reference sequence). CDR3 bases read: TGTGCCAGTACGGAACAGGGTTTAGGCAATCAGCCC. It translates to CASTEQGLGNQP. The CDR3 reads in full as CASTEQGLGNQPQHF.

As regards this clone: Read data end 3 residues before the CDR3 end; the end is taken from the germline J gene. The chain is built from TRBV20-1 and TRBJ2-5, with D tentatively TRBD1 (5 bases). The germline CDR1 and CDR2 sequences are DFQATT and SNEGSKA (reference sequence). The CDR3 totals 14 residues. Trimming stripped 1 base from V and 5 bases from J, with 14 bases between. The sequenced CDR3 bases are TGCAGTGCTAGAGTGGGGCATCCCTCCGAGACC. Its translation: CSARVGHPSET. The entire CDR3 protein reads CSARVGHPSETQYF.